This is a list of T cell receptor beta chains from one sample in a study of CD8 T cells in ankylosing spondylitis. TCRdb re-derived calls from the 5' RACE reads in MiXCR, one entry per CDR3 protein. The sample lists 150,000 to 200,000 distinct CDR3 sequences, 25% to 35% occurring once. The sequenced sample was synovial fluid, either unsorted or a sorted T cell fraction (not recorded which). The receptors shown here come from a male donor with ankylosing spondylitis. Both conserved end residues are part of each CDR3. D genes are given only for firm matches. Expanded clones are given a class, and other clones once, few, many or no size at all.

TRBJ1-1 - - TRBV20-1 TGCAGTGCTAGAGCGCTTTTCAGGACATTCCCGAACACTGAAGCTTTCTTT CSARALFRTFPNTEAFF
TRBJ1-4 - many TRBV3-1 TGTGCCAGCAGCCAAGGTCCAGCGGCAACTAATGAAAAACTGTTTTTT CASSQGPAATNEKLFF
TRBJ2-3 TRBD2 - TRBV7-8 TGTGCCAGCAGCTCGACTTCCCTAGCGGGGGGGACAGATACGCAGTTTTTT CASSSTSLAGGTDTQFF
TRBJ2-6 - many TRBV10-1 TGCGCCAGCAGCCCCGACAGCTCTGGGGCCAACGTCCTGACTTTC CASSPDSSGANVLTF
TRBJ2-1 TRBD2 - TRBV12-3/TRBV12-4 TGTGCCAGCAATCCGGCGGGGGACGCGTACAATGAGCAGTTCTTC CASNPAGDAYNEQFF
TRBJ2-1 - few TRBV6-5 TGTGCCAGCAGTTACAAGTACTCCTACAATGAGCAGTTCTTC CASSYKYSYNEQFF
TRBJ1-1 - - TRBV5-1 TGCGCCAGCAGTCCCAGGCTCGCGACAGCCATAAACACTGAAGCTTTCTTT CASSPRLATAINTEAFF
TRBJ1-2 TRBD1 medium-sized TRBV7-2 TGTGCCAGCAGCGCATACAGGGGGGCCAGCTATGGCTACACCTTC CASSAYRGASYGYTF
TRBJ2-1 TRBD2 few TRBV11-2 TGTGCCAGCAGCTTATTGGTTGGGACTAGCGGTAGGGGGAATGAGCAGTTCTTC CASSLLVGTSGRGNEQFF
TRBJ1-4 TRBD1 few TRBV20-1 TGCAGTGCGTGGACAGGGAATGAGAAACTGTTTTTT CSAWTGNEKLFF
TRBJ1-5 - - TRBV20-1 TGCAGTGCTAGGGGGGGAGGAAATAGCAATCAGCCCCAGCATTTT CSARGGGNSNQPQHF
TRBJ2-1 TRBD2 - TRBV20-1 TGCAGTGCTTTTAGCGGGGGGGAAAACAATGAGCAGTTCTTC CSAFSGGENNEQFF
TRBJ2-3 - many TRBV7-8 TGTGCCAGCAGCTTTGAACGCGGGGCAGATACGCAGTATTTT CASSFERGADTQYF
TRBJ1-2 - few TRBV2 TGTGCCAGCAGTAAAGGACAGTCGGACTATGGCTACACCTTC CASSKGQSDYGYTF
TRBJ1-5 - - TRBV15 TGTGCCACCAGCAGACAGGATAGCAATCAGCCCCAGCATTTT CATSRQDSNQPQHF
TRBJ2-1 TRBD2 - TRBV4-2 TGTGCCAGCAGCCAAGTGGGAGGGAATGAGCAGTTCTTC CASSQVGGNEQFF
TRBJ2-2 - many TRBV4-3 TGCGCCAGCAGCCAAGATTTGAGTGGGATCCCCGGGGAGCTGTTTTTT CASSQDLSGIPGELFF
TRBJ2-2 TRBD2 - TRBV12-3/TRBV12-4 TGTGCCAGCAGACTAGCGGCGAACACCGGGGAGCTGTTTTTT CASRLAANTGELFF
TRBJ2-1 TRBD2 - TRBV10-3 TGTGCCATCAGTGAGGCTAGCGGGGACAATGAGCAGTTCTTC CAISEASGDNEQFF
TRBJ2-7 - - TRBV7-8 TGTGCCAGCAGCCCCCTCGGTTCCAGCTCCTACGAGCAGTACTTC CASSPLGSSSYEQYF
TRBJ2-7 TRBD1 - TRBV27 TGTGCCAGCAGTTTATACGGGACAGGGTTATACGAGCAGTACTTC CASSLYGTGLYEQYF
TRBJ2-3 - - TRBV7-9 TGTGCCAGCAGCCAATCTCGAGGGGTCACAGATACGCAGTATTTT CASSQSRGVTDTQYF
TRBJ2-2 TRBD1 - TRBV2 TGTGCCAGCAGGGACCACGTGGGACAGCACACCGGGGAGCTGTTTTTT CASRDHVGQHTGELFF
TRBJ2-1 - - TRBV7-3 TGTGCCAGCAGCATAGCAAAGAATGAGCAGTTCTTC CASSIAKNEQFF
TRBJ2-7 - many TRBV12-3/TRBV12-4 TGTGCCAGCAGCCATACCATAACAGGGAATTACGAGCAGTACTTC CASSHTITGNYEQYF
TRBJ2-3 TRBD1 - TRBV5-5 TGTGCCAGCAGCTACACACCAGGGGGCGCGGCTCCAGATACGCAGTATTTT CASSYTPGGAAPDTQYF
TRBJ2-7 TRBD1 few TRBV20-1 TGCAGTGCTTTCAATGCCGGGACAGTCTCCTACGAGCAGTACTTC CSAFNAGTVSYEQYF
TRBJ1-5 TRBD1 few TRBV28 TGTGCCAGCAGTTTGGCAGGGGGGCTTCAGCCCCAGCATTTT CASSLAGGLQPQHF
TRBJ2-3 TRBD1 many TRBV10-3 TGTGCCACCGGGACAGGGACCACAGATACGCAGTATTTT CATGTGTTDTQYF
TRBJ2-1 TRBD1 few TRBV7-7 TGTGCTAGCAGCACAAACAGGGGGGATGAGCAGTTCTTC CASSTNRGDEQFF
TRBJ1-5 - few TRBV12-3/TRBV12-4 TGTGCCAGCAATAGGGGCAATCAGCCCCAGCATTTT CASNRGNQPQHF
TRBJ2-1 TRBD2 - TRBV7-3 TGTGCCAGCAGCACCCATAGCGGGAGGAGCCCCAATGAGCAGTTCTTC CASSTHSGRSPNEQFF
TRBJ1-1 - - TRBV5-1 TGCGCCAGCAACCCTGGGAGCCACAGCACTGAAGCTTTCTTT CASNPGSHSTEAFF
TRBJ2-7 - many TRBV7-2 TGTGCCAGCAGCGTACCGGGACCCCAGGCAAAGTACTTC CASSVPGPQAKYF
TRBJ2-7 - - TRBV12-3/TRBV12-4 TGTGCCAGCAGTTTAGTGGCTTTGAGCGGTGCCTACGAGCAGTACTTC CASSLVALSGAYEQYF
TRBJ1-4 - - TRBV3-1 TGTGCCAGCAGCCAAGACCCCCAGGCTCGGAATGAAAAACTGTTTTTT CASSQDPQARNEKLFF
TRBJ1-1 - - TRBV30 TGTGCCTGGAGCAGGGGAGACAGGAAAGCTTTCTTT CAWSRGDRKAFF
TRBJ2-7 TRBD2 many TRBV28 TGTGCCAGCAGGGATAGCGGGGGGGCCCACGAGCAGTACTTC CASRDSGGAHEQYF
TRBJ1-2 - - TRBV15 TGTGCCACCAGTTCCGGGGGAGGCGGCCTGGTTGGTGGCTACACCTTC CATSSGGGGLVGGYTF
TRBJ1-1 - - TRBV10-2 TGCGCCAGCAGTGCAGCGGCCCAAAACACTGAAGCTTTCTTT CASSAAAQNTEAFF
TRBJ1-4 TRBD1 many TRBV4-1 TGCGCCAGCAGCCCGACAGGGATTGAGACTAATGAAAAACTGTTTTTT CASSPTGIETNEKLFF